This T cell receptor (beta chain) was found in a study of T-cell memory formation after mild COVID-19. MiXCR was run by TCRdb on the 5' RACE reads, yielding one entry per CDR3 protein. The table has about 270,000 distinct CDR3 sequences, under 20% seen once. Findings of the study overall: Among contracting clones, CD4+ were mainly CM/EM and CD8+ enriched in EMRA.

Trimming took off 1 base at V and 4 bases at J, with 10 bases between the two ends. Germline assignment: CDR1 DFQATT and CDR2 SNEGSKA (reference sequence). CDR3 length equals 13 residues. This clonotype was detected only a few times. Its matching antigen is unknown. Material: PBMCs or a T cell subset sorted from them (not recorded which). This chain uses TRBV20-1 with TRBJ2-5; a weak D match, TRBD2 (5 bases). This clonotype was obtained from a man aged 18-30 years who had mild COVID-19 (a few samples of this study predate the infection). Cell type and time point are not known. CDR3 bases: TGCAGTGCTAGAGTTCCCGCGGGAGAGACCCAGTACTTC. It yields the protein CSARVPAGETQYF.